This TCR beta chain emerged from a study of human T cells and chemical hapten exposure. Whole-study context: There were per-sample TCR yield variations, arising mainly from small pooled library volume differences. Study results and caveats: Versus controls, significantly more large CDR3 similarity clusters arose from expanded TCRs. High-frequency TCRs, those above 1 in 1000, stayed the same after DPC sensitization.

Documented time point: patch test 3, about 24 weeks after DPC sensitization. Treatment defined: therapeutic diphenylcyclopropenone sensitization with weekly scalp DPC. The drawing of blood occurred before each patch test was applied. Germline lookup yields CDR1 KGHDR and CDR2 SFDVKD. CDR3 length: 14 residues. Trimming took 6 bases from V and 0 from J, leaving 8 bases between them. TCRdb analysed the RACE reads with MiXCR anew, one entry per CDR3 protein. The table has 95,000 to 150,000 distinct CDR3 sequences, around 11% seen once; the top ten hold 2% to 2.5%. This clonotype came up a few times. Antigen: not known.

Sample: whole blood, taken in connection with sensitization to the hapten diphenylcyclopropenone (DPC). The receptor was derived from a woman aged 45-65 years with alopecia areata. Some clones in this sample may be carry-over from other donors' samples. The chain combines TRBV24-1 with TRBJ2-1, with D unresolved. The CDR3, as DNA: TGTGCCACCAGTACTGGGCCCTCCTACAATGAGCAGTTCTTC. Translated: CATSTGPSYNEQFF.